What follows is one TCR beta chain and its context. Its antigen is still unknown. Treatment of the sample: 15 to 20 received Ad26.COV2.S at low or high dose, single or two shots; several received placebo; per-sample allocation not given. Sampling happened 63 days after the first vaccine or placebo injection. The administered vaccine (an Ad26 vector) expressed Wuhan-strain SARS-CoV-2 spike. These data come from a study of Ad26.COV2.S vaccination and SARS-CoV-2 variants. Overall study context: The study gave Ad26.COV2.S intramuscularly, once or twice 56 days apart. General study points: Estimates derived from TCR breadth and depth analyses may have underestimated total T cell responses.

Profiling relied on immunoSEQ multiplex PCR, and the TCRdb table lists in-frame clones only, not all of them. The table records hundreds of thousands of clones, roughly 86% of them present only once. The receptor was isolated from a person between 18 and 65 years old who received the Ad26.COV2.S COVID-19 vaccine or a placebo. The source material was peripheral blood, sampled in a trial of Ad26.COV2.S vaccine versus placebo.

CDR3 nucleotides: TGTGCCAGCAGCCTGGCGGGGGGCAACAATGAGCAGTTCTTC. Translated: CASSLAGGNNEQFF. J is TRBJ2-1 and V is TRBV7-3; 8 positions match TRBD2. Germline trimming cut 5 bases from V and 5 bases from J; bases unmatched to any gene: 5. The CDR3 contains 14 residues. CDR1 is SGHTA, CDR2 FQGTGA, per germline.